This T cell receptor (beta chain) was sequenced in a study of yellow fever vaccine responses in identical twins. Regarding the study as a whole: Among the twins, the vaccine T cell response reportedly seemed partly convergent and partly personalized.

Worth noting for this clonotype: Its specificity is not known.

MiXCR, applied by TCRdb to the RT-PCR reads, yields one record per CDR3 protein. The data show 3,000 to 4,000 distinct CDR3 sequences, 70% to 85% seen once. Trimming left V 8 bases short and J 0 bases short, with 11 bases between. CDR1 and CDR2 (germline): PRHDT, FYEKMQ (reference sequence). The CDR3 has 13 residues. The sample here was T cells from blood (PBMCs), unsorted or a sorted subset (not recorded which), taken before or after yellow fever vaccination (not recorded which). This sequence originates from a woman between 18 and 29 years old who received the yellow fever vaccine. This chain joins TRBV13 and TRBJ2-7; D is uncertain. As DNA, the CDR3 is TGTGCCAGCTTTACGGGTAGCTCCTACGAGCAGTACTTC. Residues: CASFTGSSYEQYF.